This TCR beta chain emerged from a study of T-cell memory formation after mild COVID-19. Findings of the study overall: Second-wave clones with a day 37 peak had unconfirmed SARS-CoV-2 specificity.

V lost 4 bases and J lost 3, with 14 bases in between. Germline V gene data show CDR1 as SGHRS and CDR2 as YFSETQ. CDR3 size: 14 residues. TCRdb reprocessed the 5' RACE reads with MiXCR, giving one entry per CDR3 protein. The data contain about 160,000 distinct CDR3 sequences, roughly 28% of them seen just once; the ten biggest clones take up about 11%. Of note for this clonotype: Antigen: not known.

This sequence joins TRBV5-1 and TRBJ2-7; D possibly uses TRBD1 or TRBD2 (5 bases each). The sample taken for sequencing was PBMCs or a T cell subset sorted from them (not recorded which). This sequence originates from an adult woman who had mild COVID-19 (a few samples of this study predate the infection). Cell type and time point are not known. The CDR3 loop is CASSRRDPNYEQYF. The DNA for the CDR3 is TGCGCCAGCAGCCGTCGGGACCCGAACTACGAGCAGTACTTC. The variable domain in full, completed from reference TRBV5-1 and TRBJ2-7, reads KAGVTQTPRYLIKTRGQQVTLSCSPISGHRSVSWYQQTPGQGLQFLFEYFSETQRNKGNFPGRFSGRQFSNSRSEMNVSTLELGDSALYLCASSRRDPNYEQYFGPGTRLTVT.